These 5 T cell receptor beta chains were all obtained from the same sample, sequenced in a study of cytomegalovirus exposure and HLA in healthy donors (dated by TCRdb to the late 2010s). Libraries came from the immunoSEQ multiplex PCR assay. The multiplex PCR relied on a mix of 60 forward primers for TCR Vbeta segments and 13 reverse primers for TCR Jbeta segments. This is the immuneACCESS table as TCRdb keeps it, with only in-frame sequences that have V and J called. A part of the clones is gone; compared with another copy, unresolved V genes explain less than half, and the rest is unexplained. This sample is represented by about 94,000 clones; roughly 80% of them were singletons. The ten largest clones take up about 9.4% of the sample. What was sequenced was PBMCs. All receptors come from a human donor in good health.

This clone was picked up a small number of times. One end of the junction does not line up with germline, which may come from a read error. The CDR3 sequence is CASSYSETDTQYF. The CDR3 DNA is TGTGCCAGCAGTTACTCGGAGACAGATACGCAGTATTTT. This chain joins TRBV6-4 and TRBJ2-3; D unresolved. This CDR3 region has 13 residues. Germline V gives CDR1 MRHNA, CDR2 SNTAGT.

CDR3 nucleotide sequence: TGCGCCAGCAGCTCAACGTTGAGGGCGGCAAGCTCCTACGAGCAGTACTTC. Encoded protein: CASSSTLRAASSYEQYF. The V call is TRBV5-1, the J call TRBJ2-7, with D possibly TRBD2 on 5 matching bases. This CDR3 has 17 amino acids. Germline V gene data show CDR1 as SGHRS and CDR2 as YFSETQ. V was cut by 3 bases and J by 0 bases, with 19 bases left in between.

This sequence joins TRBV4-1 and TRBJ2-1; 9 positions agree with TRBD1. The CDR3 is 16 residues long. With 4 bases clipped from V and 5 bases from J, the junction kept 9 bases outside the gene matches. Per the germline V gene, CDR1 is MGHRA and CDR2 is YSYEKL. As DNA, the CDR3 is TGCGCCAGCAGCCCCTACGGGGACAGGGCGAACAATGAGCAGTTCTTC. Its protein product is CASSPYGDRANNEQFF.

The chain is built from TRBV6-5 and TRBJ2-7, with a possible D match to TRBD2 (6 bases). CDR1 and CDR2 from the germline V gene are MNHEY and SVGAGI. This CDR3 region has 14 residues. V was trimmed by 2 bases and J by 3 bases, leaving 11 bases between them. In DNA form, the CDR3 reads TGTGCCAGCAGTTACGGCGGGACTGACTACGAGCAGTACTTC. Its translation is CASSYGGTDYEQYF.

The sample holds one count of this clone. The chain has TRBV30 and TRBJ1-2; a weak D match, TRBD1 (6 bases). Trimming pared 3 bases from V and 3 bases from J, leaving 14 bases between. Per germline, CDR1 GTSNPN and CDR2 SVGIG (reference sequence). The CDR3 runs to 14 residues. In nucleotides, the CDR3 is TGTGCCTGGAGGGCCCGAGGGGGTCACTATGGCTACACCTTC. Protein sequence: CAWRARGGHYGYTF.